This is a list of T cell receptor beta chains from one sample in a study of blood T cell repertoires in COVID-19. Some clones are missing from TCRdb's copy, which holds only in-frame ones; the method was immunoSEQ multiplex PCR. The sample has around 46,000 clones; roughly 86% are singletons. Sequenced sample: peripheral blood. The receptors were gathered from a middle-aged man with active COVID-19. CDR3s include the opening cysteine and the closing phenylalanine or tryptophan. The D gene is left open where the match is weak. Rows give clone size only sometimes, using once, few, many, or a class for an expanded clone.

clone_size	v_call	j_call	d_call	cdr3_nt	cdr3_aa
few	TRBV7-9	TRBJ2-1	NA	TGTGCCAGCAGCTTAGCGGACATTTGGATCAGGAATGAGCAGTTCTTC	CASSLADIWIRNEQFF
few	TRBV5-5	TRBJ2-1	NA	TGTGCCAGCAGCTTGGAAAGAGATGAGCAGTTCTTC	CASSLERDEQFF
once	TRBV2	TRBJ1-5	NA	TGTGCCAGCAGGAGGACTTACCTTAATCAGCCCCAGCATTTT	CASRRTYLNQPQHF
NA	TRBV2	TRBJ1-6	NA	TGTGCCAGCAGGGCCGCAGGTTCACCCCTCCACTTT	CASRAAGSPLHF
once	TRBV4-1	TRBJ2-7	TRBD2	TGCGCCAGCAGCCAAGAGGGGGCGGGAGGTCCCTACGAGCAGTACTTC	CASSQEGAGGPYEQYF
NA	TRBV5-5	TRBJ2-5	TRBD1	TGTGCCAGCACCTCGACGACAGGGGGAGAGACCCAGTACTTC	CASTSTTGGETQYF
NA	TRBV3-1/TRBV3-2	TRBJ2-6	NA	TGTGCCAGCAGCTGGGCCGGGGCCAACGTCCTGACTTTC	CASSWAGANVLTF
NA	TRBV12-3/TRBV12-4	TRBJ1-5	NA	TGTGCCAGCAGTTTTGGTTACAGCAAGCCCCAGCATTTT	CASSFGYSKPQHF
NA	TRBV27	TRBJ1-2	NA	TGTGCCAGCAGTTCGGGCCGGAGGAACTATGGCTACACCTTC	CASSSGRRNYGYTF
NA	TRBV9	TRBJ1-3	NA	TGTGCCAGCAGCGTTGGGCTCTCTGGAAACACCATATATTTT	CASSVGLSGNTIYF
few	TRBV28	TRBJ2-2	TRBD1	TGTGCCAGCAGTTTAAGGGGACAGGGGGGATCCGGGGAGCTGTTTTTT	CASSLRGQGGSGELFF
NA	TRBV13	TRBJ2-7	NA	TGTGCCAGCAGCTTAGGCACCTCCCTACCCTACGAGCAGTACTTC	CASSLGTSLPYEQYF
NA	TRBV5-6	TRBJ1-2	NA	TGTGCCAGCAGCTTGGTTTCGGCAGGGAACTATGGCTACACCTTC	CASSLVSAGNYGYTF
NA	TRBV5-1	TRBJ1-1	NA	TGCGCCAGCAGCTTCCCCAGACGGGGAATGAACACTGAAGCTTTCTTT	CASSFPRRGMNTEAFF
NA	TRBV6-5	TRBJ2-5	NA	TGTGCCAGCAGCAACGACCAGACCGGGGAGACCCAGTACTTC	CASSNDQTGETQYF
NA	TRBV27	TRBJ2-6	NA	TGTGCCAGCAGGCTTAGGGAGTCTGGGGCCAACGTCCTGACTTTC	CASRLRESGANVLTF
NA	TRBV5-1	TRBJ2-6	TRBD1	TGCGCCAGCAGCCGGGGACAGGGGAACTTAGCAGGGGCCAACGTCCTGACTTTC	CASSRGQGNLAGANVLTF
NA	TRBV3-1/TRBV3-2	TRBJ1-2	NA	TGTGCCAGCTCCGACGGGAACTATGGCTACACCTTC	CASSDGNYGYTF
once	TRBV7-9	TRBJ1-1	NA	TGTGCCAGCAGCTCGCGGACACCGAACACTGAAGCTTTCTTT	CASSSRTPNTEAFF
NA	TRBV28	TRBJ2-1	TRBD2	TGTGCCAGCCCTCCCCTCCTAGCGGGAGGTTACAATGAGCAGTTCTTC	CASPPLLAGGYNEQFF
NA	TRBV6-6	TRBJ1-1	NA	TGTGCCAGCAGTCCAAGCGGGGGGCGCATCTTAACTGAAGCTTTCTTT	CASSPSGGRILTEAFF
once	TRBV14	TRBJ2-1	NA	TGTGCCAGCAGCCAAGCAGGTGAGCAGTTCTTC	CASSQAGEQFF
NA	TRBV19	TRBJ1-5	NA	TGTGCCAGTACACGATCGAGGGAGTCCCTCGGGGGCAATCAGCCCCAGCATTTT	CASTRSRESLGGNQPQHF
NA	TRBV10-1	TRBJ2-1	TRBD2	TGCGCCAGCAGGGGGACTAGCGGGAGGCCCTACAATGAGCAGTTCTTC	CASRGTSGRPYNEQFF
NA	TRBV9	TRBJ2-3	TRBD2	TGTGCCAGCAGCGTACTCGGACTAGCGGGATCAGATACGCAGTATTTT	CASSVLGLAGSDTQYF
NA	TRBV28	TRBJ2-2	NA	TGTGCCAGCAGTTTTAGACAGACCGGGGAGCTGTTTTTT	CASSFRQTGELFF
NA	TRBV30	TRBJ2-3	TRBD2	TGTGCCTGGAGATGGGCTAGCGGGAGAGATACGCAGTATTTT	CAWRWASGRDTQYF
NA	TRBV18	TRBJ1-2	NA	TGTGCCAGCTCACCGGAGGGGTGGGGCTATGGCTACACCTTC	CASSPEGWGYGYTF